Below, 31 T cell receptor beta chains from the same sample are listed, as sequenced in a study of blood T cell repertoires in COVID-19 (dated by TCRdb to about 2020). Receptors were amplified or captured by the immunoSEQ multiplex PCR assay. As stored in TCRdb, this immuneACCESS dataset retains in-frame rearrangements with V and J assigned. A fraction of the clones does not appear; measured against another copy, unresolved V genes explain less than half of the discrepancy, and the remainder lacks a known reason. The table for this sample lists around 230,000 clones; 86% of them were counted only once. The biggest ten clones account for roughly 2.3% of the sample. The sample was peripheral blood. Receptor source: a man in his thirties or forties who had recovered from COVID-19.

This clone was seen once. V usage is TRBV2 and J usage is TRBJ1-1; a weak D match, TRBD1 (5 bases). This CDR3 region has 12 residues. Looked up from germline, CDR1 is SNHLY and CDR2 is FYNNEI. The V gene lost 10 bases and the J gene lost 1 base, with 10 bases spanning the gap. The CDR3 reads CATTRGNTEAFF. For the CDR3, the DNA is TGTGCCACCACAAGGGGGAACACTGAAGCTTTCTTT.

The chain has TRBV5-1 and TRBJ2-5; D perhaps matches TRBD2 (6 bases). Trimming stripped 4 bases from V and 1 base from J, with 14 bases between. This CDR3 region has 15 residues. Germline lookup yields CDR1 SGHRS and CDR2 YFSETQ. Written as DNA, the CDR3 is TGCGCCAGCAGCCCGGGGGTAGCGGCCCAAGAGACCCAGTACTTC. Residues: CASSPGVAAQETQYF.

This chain uses TRBV19 with TRBJ2-1, with 8 bases matching TRBD1. V trimming: 7 bases; J trimming: 4 bases; junction bases outside the gene matches: 3. The CDR3 runs to 13 residues. The germline gives CDR1 LNHDA, CDR2 SQIVND (reference sequence). This chain's CDR3 is CASTGGNYNEQFF. The CDR3 DNA follows: TGTGCCAGTACAGGGGGCAATTACAATGAGCAGTTCTTC. Full variable domain (remainder filled in from reference TRBV19 and TRBJ2-1): DGGITQSPKYLFRKEGQNVTLSCEQNLNHDAMYWYRQDPGQGLRLIYYSQIVNDFQKGDIAEGYSVSREKKESFPLTVTSAQKNPTAFYLCASTGGNYNEQFFGPGTRLTVL.

The rearrangement uses TRBV5-1 and TRBJ1-5, with unresolved D. Trimming shortened V by 0 bases and J by 1 base, and 8 bases separated the two germline ends. This CDR3 has 15 residues. CDR1 and CDR2 from the germline V gene are SGHRS and YFSETQ. The CDR3 sequence: CASSLDSGSNQPQHF. The CDR3 DNA reads as TGCGCCAGCAGCTTGGACAGTGGGAGCAATCAGCCCCAGCATTTT.

This chain joins TRBV10-1 and TRBJ2-1, with 8 bases lining up with TRBD2. Germline trimming cut 2 bases from V and 5 bases from J; bases unmatched to any gene: 5. The CDR3 totals 15 residues. Germline V gene lookup returns CDR1 WNHNN and CDR2 SYGVQD (reference sequence). The CDR3 coding sequence is TGCGCCAGCAGTGAGGACCTAGCGGGTAACAATGAGCAGTTCTTC. Protein product: CASSEDLAGNNEQFF.

The CDR3, as DNA: TGTGCCAGCAGCTTAGGGACAGGGACTCTCTACGAGCAGTACTTC. The encoded protein is CASSLGTGTLYEQYF. V usage is TRBV11-3 and J usage is TRBJ2-7; 8 bases match TRBD1. The junction had 5 bases not matched to a gene; V was cut back by 1 base and J by 3 bases. The CDR3 extends over 15 amino acids. The germline V gene encodes CDR1 SGHNT and CDR2 YENEEA.

V usage is TRBV4-1 and J usage is TRBJ1-1, with 7 bases matching TRBD1. The CDR3 loop spans 20 amino acids. V shed 0 bases and J 3 bases; nucleotides not matched to a gene: 19. Germline loops: CDR1 MGHRA, CDR2 YSYEKL. CDR3 loop: CASSQDRFGRRGGRDTEAFF. CDR3 coding DNA: TGCGCCAGCAGCCAAGATCGGTTCGGAAGGAGAGGGGGCCGGGACACTGAAGCTTTCTTT.

The chain couples TRBV5-1 to TRBJ2-1; 8 bases match TRBD1. Unmatched junction bases numbered 2, after V lost 4 bases and J lost 2 bases. Germline V gives CDR1 SGHRS, CDR2 YFSETQ. The CDR3 has 14 amino acids. The chain's CDR3 is CASSVGQAYNEQFF. CDR3 coding DNA: TGCGCCAGCAGCGTGGGACAGGCCTACAATGAGCAGTTCTTC.

The rearrangement joins TRBV23-1 to TRBJ1-2; TRBD1 is a possible D gene (5 bases). TRBV23-1 is designated an ORF whose function remains uncertain. The CDR3 extends over 13 amino acids. V lost 6 bases, J lost 12 bases, and 20 bases lay in between. The CDR3 nucleotides are TGCGCCAGCAGCTTAGGACACTCGATTCAGGACACCTTC. It yields the protein CASSLGHSIQDTF.

The chain carries TRBV19 and TRBJ1-2, with 7 bases aligning to TRBD1. V lost 3 bases, J lost 2 bases, and 0 bases stayed unmatched. The CDR3 has 13 residues. Germline-derived CDR1 and CDR2 are LNHDA and SQIVND (reference sequence). The CDR3 DNA reads TGTGCCAGTAGTATGACAGGGAACTATGGCTACACCTTC. Its translation: CASSMTGNYGYTF.

Points on this clone: A read error may account for a junction end that differs from germline. This chain links TRBV19 with TRBJ2-7, with D maybe TRBD2 (5 bases). This CDR3 contains 15 residues. CDR1 is LNHDA, CDR2 SQIVND, per germline (reference sequence). The CDR3: CASSIGSAADYGQYF. CDR3 in DNA: TGTGCCAGTAGTATCGGGTCGGCAGCCGACTACGGGCAGTACTTC.

This chain uses TRBV5-1 with TRBJ1-2, with D unresolved. Germline CDR1 reads SGHRS; CDR2 reads YFSETQ. The CDR3 runs 12 residues. Deletions cut 3 bases from V and 7 bases from J, with 10 bases between. The CDR3 is CASSSTFPGYTF. The CDR3 nucleotides are TGCGCCAGCAGCTCAACATTTCCTGGCTACACCTTC.

The chain has TRBV3-1 (or the pseudogene TRBV3-2) and TRBJ2-1, with a possible D match to TRBD1 (6 bases). V lost 1 base and J lost 13, with 14 bases in between. Germline values: CDR1 LGHDT, CDR2 YNNKEL (reference sequence). The CDR3 runs 13 residues. The CDR3 DNA reads TGTGCCAGCAGCCAAGGCCCACAGGGTGGACAGTTCTTC. It translates to CASSQGPQGGQFF.

This chain uses TRBV18 with TRBJ1-6; TRBD1 might be the D (5 bases). This CDR3 has 16 amino acids. Trimming removed 0 bases at V and 8 bases at J, with 14 bases between. Germline V lookup: CDR1 KGHSH, CDR2 LQKENI. The CDR3 reads CASSPPRFTGDSPLHF. In nucleotides, the CDR3 is TGTGCCAGCTCACCACCTCGGTTTACAGGAGATTCACCCCTCCACTTT.

This chain links TRBV5-4 with TRBJ2-5, with a possible D match to TRBD2 (5 bases). V lost 4 bases, J lost 0 bases, and 10 bases lay in between. The CDR3 contains 14 residues. Looked up from germline, CDR1 is SGHNT and CDR2 is YYREEE (reference sequence). The chain's CDR3 is CASSPRAYQETQYF. In nucleotides, the CDR3 is TGTGCCAGCAGCCCGAGGGCGTACCAAGAGACCCAGTACTTC.

CDR3 residues: CASSLIGTGNQPQHF. The CDR3 DNA sequence: TGTGCCAGCAGCTTGATAGGGACAGGCAATCAGCCCCAGCATTTT. The V gene is TRBV5-6, the J gene TRBJ1-5, with TRBD1 matching 7 bases. The CDR3 consists of 15 residues. The ends lost 1 base at V and 2 bases at J; junction bases unmatched: 3. Germline values: CDR1 SGHDT, CDR2 YYEEEE.

The CDR3 nucleotides read TGTGCCAGCAGCTTGGGTATAGCGGGGGACTACGAGCAGTACTTC. Translated: CASSLGIAGDYEQYF. The chain couples TRBV7-6 to TRBJ2-7; 9 bases map to TRBD2. The CDR3 spans 15 residues. The germline V gene has CDR1 SGHVS and CDR2 FNYEAQ. The trim removed 3 bases at V and 3 bases at J, leaving 6 bases unmatched.

The chain recombines TRBV4-1 with TRBJ2-3, with D possibly TRBD1 on 6 matching bases. Germline loops: CDR1 MGHRA, CDR2 YSYEKL. With 0 bases removed from V and 3 bases from J, the gap between germline ends came to 16 bases. This CDR3 region has 17 residues. CDR3: CASSQEPQGKGTDTQYF. In nucleotides, the CDR3 is TGCGCCAGCAGCCAAGAACCACAGGGAAAGGGGACAGATACGCAGTATTTT.

CDR3 residues: CASSVELGATYEQYF. CDR3 nucleotides: TGTGCCAGCAGCGTAGAACTGGGGGCAACTTACGAGCAGTACTTC. The chain has TRBV9 and TRBJ2-7; tentatively, D is TRBD1 (6 bases). This CDR3 comprises 15 residues. The germline CDR1 and CDR2 sequences are SGDLS and YYNGEE. Trimming pared 0 bases from V and 4 bases from J, leaving 14 bases between.

The table lists this clone with a few counts. This chain links TRBV24-1 with TRBJ1-1, with TRBD1 matching 7 bases. This CDR3 is built from 14 residues. Germline loops: CDR1 KGHDR, CDR2 SFDVKD. Trimming at V came to 7 bases and at J to 5 bases, leaving 9 bases not matched to a gene. CDR3 coding DNA: TGTGCCACCAGAAGGACAGGAGGGGGAACTGAAGCTTTCTTT. Translation: CATRRTGGGTEAFF.

This clone was counted a single time. The chain couples TRBV6-5 to TRBJ2-3, with D maybe TRBD1 (5 bases). V was cut by 6 bases and J by 2 bases, with 15 bases left in between. The CDR3 totals 15 residues. Germline V lookup: CDR1 MNHEY, CDR2 SVGAGI. CDR3 in amino acids: CASRRSQGYTDTQYF. The DNA for the CDR3 is TGTGCCAGCAGGAGATCCCAGGGATACACAGATACGCAGTATTTT.

V gene TRBV12-3 or TRBV12-4 combines with J gene TRBJ1-6; unclear D gene. CDR3 length equals 12 residues. Trimming pared 6 bases from V and 10 bases from J, leaving 10 bases between. CDR3 coding DNA: TGTGCCAGCAGACGGGATAGCTCACCCCTCCACTTT. Translating gives CASRRDSSPLHF.

The chain combines TRBV10-1 with TRBJ2-7; D gene ambiguous. V was trimmed by 5 bases and J by 5 bases, leaving 10 bases between them. The CDR3 covers 12 residues. Germline assignment: CDR1 WNHNN and CDR2 SYGVQD (reference sequence). CDR3 region: CASSYNMDEQYF. CDR3 nucleotide sequence: TGCGCCAGCAGTTACAACATGGACGAGCAGTACTTC.

The genes are TRBV6-1 and TRBJ1-1; 7 bases match TRBD1. V shed 0 bases, J shed 3 bases, and the junction held 4 bases outside the gene matches. This CDR3 spans 15 amino acids. CDR1 is MNHNS, CDR2 SASEGT, per germline. CDR3 DNA: TGTGCCAGCAGTGAAGCGACAGGGAGCTACACTGAAGCTTTCTTT. Protein sequence: CASSEATGSYTEAFF.

The rearrangement links TRBV14 to TRBJ1-3; perhaps TRBD1 as D (6 bases). With 5 bases removed from V and 0 bases from J, the gap between germline ends came to 11 bases. This CDR3 has 15 amino acids. Looked up from germline, CDR1 is SGHDN and CDR2 is FVKESK. This chain's CDR3 is CASSLTGGSGNTIYF. The CDR3 DNA sequence: TGTGCCAGCAGCTTGACAGGCGGCTCTGGAAACACCATATATTTT.

The chain combines TRBV5-1 with TRBJ1-1; tentative D call: TRBD1 (5 bases). The CDR3 contains 11 residues. Germline CDR1 and CDR2: SGHRS and YFSETQ. With 5 bases removed from V and 6 bases from J, the gap between germline ends came to 8 bases. The CDR3 DNA sequence: TGCGCCAGCAGGGAGGGGTCTGAAGCTTTCTTT. Translated: CASREGSEAFF.

The V and J genes are TRBV10-3 and TRBJ1-2; tentative D call: TRBD1 (5 bases). The V gene's germline CDR1 is ENHRY and CDR2 SYGVKD. The CDR3 runs to 12 residues. Trimming shortened V by 3 bases and J by 8 bases, and 10 bases separated the two germline ends. CDR3 in DNA: TGTGCCATCAGTGACCGGGGGGTAGGCTACACCTTC. Translating gives CAISDRGVGYTF.

This sequence joins TRBV5-6 and TRBJ1-1; D unclear. There are 15 residues in the CDR3. V was trimmed by 4 bases and J by 3 bases, leaving 16 bases between them. The V gene's germline CDR1 is SGHDT and CDR2 YYEEEE. CDR3 protein: CASSNLMIPDTEAFF. DNA for the CDR3: TGTGCCAGCAGCAATTTGATGATTCCGGACACTGAAGCTTTCTTT.

The rearrangement joins TRBV30 to TRBJ1-1; 7 positions agree with TRBD1. J gave up 0 bases and V 3 bases, and 4 bases lay outside the gene matches. Germline assignment: CDR1 GTSNPN and CDR2 SVGIG (reference sequence). The CDR3 spans 14 residues. CDR3 sequence (DNA): TGTGCCTGGAGCGCAAGGGGGCTGAACACTGAAGCTTTCTTT. This codes for CAWSARGLNTEAFF.

The chain links TRBV18 to TRBJ1-4; D remains unclear. Trimming left V 3 bases short and J 12 bases short, with 26 bases between. The CDR3 has 17 residues. The germline V gene has CDR1 KGHSH and CDR2 LQKENI. The CDR3 DNA reads as TGTGCCAGCTCACCCCTCGGACCGGGCACGCGGGGTACGCAACTGTTTTTT. As protein: CASSPLGPGTRGTQLFF.

This clone has ten or more counts. The chain combines TRBV5-4 with TRBJ2-7; D not resolved. The CDR3 consists of 14 residues. V dropped 0 bases and J dropped 6 bases, with 13 bases sitting between them. Per the germline V gene, CDR1 is SGHNT and CDR2 is YYREEE (reference sequence). CDR3 bases: TGTGCCAGCAGCTTGGCCCCGCTGGAGTCCGAGCAGTACTTC. Its translation: CASSLAPLESEQYF.